This TCR beta chain came from a study of spatial heterogeneity in lung cancer. The overall study: More beta-chain than alpha-chain sequences were consistently detected.

Trimming pared 6 bases from V and 5 bases from J, leaving 21 bases between. CDR1 is DFQATT and CDR2 is SNEGSKA in the germline V gene (reference sequence). The CDR3 covers 15 residues. This clonotype occurred a few times. A single record per CDR3 protein comes from TCRdb applying MiXCR to the 5' RACE reads. The sample shows some 120,000 distinct CDR3 sequences, less than 15% of them seen only once. Time point: blood at routine non-recurrence follow-up after resection. Frozen PBMC, nontumor lung or tumor provided whole RNA, which was sequenced unsorted. The chain couples TRBV20-1 to TRBJ2-3; D possibly matches TRBD1 or TRBD2 (5 bases each). The TCR comes from a male donor with early-stage non-small cell lung cancer. Sample: PBMCs, taken at follow-up. The CDR3: CSASAGTTLGDTQYF. The CDR3 DNA is TGCAGTGCAAGTGCCGGGACCACCCTTGGAGATACGCAGTATTTT.